These 31 T cell receptor beta chains share one sample of origin, sequenced in a study of T cell responses to AZD1222 COVID-19 vaccine. Libraries were prepared by immunoSEQ multiplex PCR; TCRdb keeps only in-frame clonotypes and omits some of them. The table lists over 150,000 clones, 80% to 90% of them singletons. The source was peripheral blood, collected on day 0 of AZD1222 vaccination. All receptors derive from an adult in good health.

The chain has TRBV28 and TRBJ2-3; 13 positions agree with TRBD2. CDR1 MDHEN and CDR2 SYDVKM come from the germline V gene. With V trimmed by 5 bases and J by 0 bases, 5 bases remained unmatched. CDR3 size: 17 residues. This chain's CDR3 is CASSPWTSGGSTDTQYF. The DNA of the CDR3 is TGTGCCAGCAGTCCCTGGACTAGCGGGGGTAGCACAGATACGCAGTATTTT.

The genes are TRBV11-2 and TRBJ2-1; TRBD2 matches at 8 bases. V dropped 2 bases and J dropped 1; count of bases not matched to a gene: 7. Per germline, CDR1 SGHAT and CDR2 FQNNGV. The CDR3 sequence is 17 residues long. CDR3 DNA sequence: TGTGCCAGCAGCTTACGCGGGGGGTCACTTTCCTACAATGAGCAGTTCTTC. Protein product: CASSLRGGSLSYNEQFF.

The rearrangement uses TRBV9 and TRBJ2-7; perhaps TRBD2 as D (6 bases). The CDR3 length is 14 residues. Germline V lookup: CDR1 SGDLS, CDR2 YYNGEE. V was shortened by 4 bases and J by 4 bases, with 15 bases between the two germline ends. CDR3 in amino acids: CASSPPEGPYEQYF. The CDR3 DNA is TGTGCCAGCAGCCCGCCGGAGGGGCCGTACGAGCAGTACTTC.

This clone was seen once. The V and J genes are TRBV12-5 and TRBJ2-1; D gene ambiguous. This CDR3 region has 13 residues. Deletions cut 2 bases from V and 2 bases from J, with 4 bases between. CDR1 and CDR2 from the germline V gene are LGHNT and FRNRAP. This CDR3 is CASGLITYNEQFF. The CDR3 nucleotides are TGTGCTAGTGGTTTGATAACCTACAATGAGCAGTTCTTC.

The chain recombines TRBV13 with TRBJ1-1; 10 bases match TRBD1. V was pared by 5 bases and J by 3 bases, with 9 bases of the junction left unmatched. This CDR3 spans 16 amino acids. Germline V CDR1 and CDR2: PRHDT, FYEKMQ (reference sequence). The CDR3, as DNA: TGTGCCAGCAGCGACGGGACAGGGGAGAGGGACACTGAAGCTTTCTTT. Its protein is CASSDGTGERDTEAFF.

The V gene is TRBV27, the J gene TRBJ2-7; 7 bases match TRBD2. The germline V gene encodes CDR1 MNHEY and CDR2 SMNVEV (reference sequence). The CDR3 extends over 14 amino acids. V was pared by 6 bases and J by 1 base, with 6 bases of the junction left unmatched. The CDR3 here is CASRDNGGSYEQYF. The DNA of the CDR3 is TGTGCCAGCAGAGACAACGGGGGGTCCTACGAGCAGTACTTC.

A single count supports this clone. The chain links TRBV9 to TRBJ2-7; 8 bases map to TRBD2. Trimming removed 5 bases from V and 6 bases from J; junction bases left unmatched: 4. This CDR3 comprises 12 residues. Germline V CDR1 and CDR2: SGDLS, YYNGEE. CDR3 bases: TGTGCCAGCAGAGGTAGCGGGGCCGAGCAGTACTTC. Its protein is CASRGSGAEQYF.

The chain couples TRBV20-1 to TRBJ1-1; maybe TRBD1 (5 bases). CDR1 and CDR2 (germline): DFQATT, SNEGSKA (reference sequence). The CDR3 length is 11 residues. The V end was cut by 4 bases, the J end by 7 bases, with 10 bases between. The CDR3 loop reads CSATETVEAFF. The DNA for the CDR3 is TGCAGTGCTACTGAGACAGTTGAAGCTTTCTTT.

The rearrangement links TRBV11-2 to TRBJ2-7, with a tentative D call TRBD2 (6 bases). Germline CDR1 is SGHAT and CDR2 is FQNNGV. CDR3 length equals 12 residues. Trimming left V 5 bases short and J 5 bases short, with 10 bases between. CDR3 sequence reads: CASSPTRDEQYF. The CDR3 bases are TGTGCCAGCAGCCCGACTAGAGACGAGCAGTACTTC.

The chain is built from TRBV28 and TRBJ2-1, with D unresolved. The CDR3 has 11 residues. CDR1 MDHEN and CDR2 SYDVKM come from the germline V gene. V was shortened by 4 bases and J by 10 bases, with 8 bases between the two germline ends. The CDR3: CASSSFWEQFF. CDR3 DNA: TGTGCCAGCAGTTCATTTTGGGAGCAGTTCTTC.

The V and J genes are TRBV7-2 and TRBJ2-7, with 12 bases aligning to TRBD2. CDR1 and CDR2 (germline): SGHTA, FQGNSA. V shed 5 bases, J shed 7 bases, and the junction held 18 bases outside the gene matches. CDR3 length: 18 amino acids. The CDR3 region has the DNA TGTGCCAGCAGCCCAACAAAAGGGCTAGCGGGGGGGCCAATTGAGCAGTACTTC. Translating it yields CASSPTKGLAGGPIEQYF.

Written as DNA, the CDR3 is TGCAGCGCCACAGTCTATAGCACAGATACGCAGTATTTT. This codes for CSATVYSTDTQYF. This chain uses TRBV29-1 with TRBJ2-3; D call uncertain. CDR3 length: 13 amino acids. Trimming shortened V by 7 bases and J by 0 bases, and 11 bases separated the two germline ends. Germline lookup yields CDR1 SQVTM and CDR2 ANQGSEA.

The genes are TRBV9 and TRBJ2-2; D ambiguous. Germline V lookup: CDR1 SGDLS, CDR2 YYNGEE. This CDR3 contains 14 residues. The V and J ends lost 1 base and 1 base respectively, with 5 bases between them. The CDR3 DNA is TGTGCCAGCAGCGTAAGAGGGAACACCGGGGAGCTGTTTTTT. It codes for CASSVRGNTGELFF.

CDR3 coding DNA: TGTGCCTGGAGTGTAGAGACAGTCAACACCGGGGAGCTGTTTTTT. Protein sequence: CAWSVETVNTGELFF. The chain couples TRBV30 to TRBJ2-2, with D possibly being TRBD1 (5 bases). The CDR3 length is 15 residues. With 0 bases removed from V and 2 bases from J, the gap between germline ends came to 10 bases. Germline V gene lookup returns CDR1 GTSNPN and CDR2 SVGIG (reference sequence).

The genes are TRBV7-3 and TRBJ2-7, with TRBD2 matching over 10 bases. Trimming at V came to 3 bases and at J to 3 bases, leaving 5 bases not matched to a gene. The CDR3 sequence is 15 residues long. Germline V gene data show CDR1 as SGHTA and CDR2 as FQGTGA. The CDR3 is CASSLGAGGGYEQYF. The CDR3 region has the DNA TGTGCCAGCAGCTTGGGAGCGGGAGGGGGCTACGAGCAGTACTTC.

CDR3 loop: CASSLDGQDYNEQFF. The CDR3 nucleotides read TGCGCCAGCAGCTTGGATGGACAAGATTACAATGAGCAGTTCTTC. This chain connects TRBV5-1 to TRBJ2-1; TRBD1 is a possible D gene (5 bases). The germline CDR1 and CDR2 sequences are SGHRS and YFSETQ. The CDR3 runs 15 residues. V lost 0 bases and J lost 4, with 11 bases in between.

This rearrangement joins TRBV10-2 to TRBJ1-6; D not certain. The CDR3 contains 15 residues. Per the germline V gene, CDR1 is WSHSY and CDR2 is SAAADI. Trimming took 0 bases from V and 11 from J, leaving 14 bases between them. CDR3 loop: CASSESSRPWAPLHF. In nucleotides, the CDR3 is TGCGCCAGCAGTGAGTCGTCACGGCCCTGGGCACCCCTCCACTTT.

This clone appeared a single time. The rearrangement joins TRBV25-1 to TRBJ2-5; TRBD2 matches 7 bases. With 3 bases clipped from V and 3 bases from J, the junction kept 7 bases outside the gene matches. This CDR3 region has 15 residues. CDR1 and CDR2 from the germline V gene are MGHDK and SYGVNS. CDR3 in DNA: TGTGCCAGCAGTGAGGGCGGGGGACCGAAAGAGACCCAGTACTTC. Translating it yields CASSEGGGPKETQYF.

The chain uses TRBV7-3 and TRBJ2-1; the D gene is possibly TRBD1 (5 bases). Germline lookup yields CDR1 SGHTA and CDR2 FQGTGA. Between the trimmed V and J ends, which lost 4 bases and 5 bases, there was a span of 15 bases. CDR3 length: 15 residues. The DNA for the CDR3 is TGTGCCAGCAGCTCTCAAGGTAACAGGAACAATGAGCAGTTCTTC. Protein sequence: CASSSQGNRNNEQFF.

The V gene is TRBV5-4, the J gene TRBJ2-3, with D perhaps matching TRBD1 or TRBD2 (6 bases each). CDR1 and CDR2 (germline): SGHNT, YYREEE (reference sequence). The CDR3 length is 13 residues. V shed 0 bases and J shed 8 bases, with 10 bases lying between them. CDR3 coding DNA: TGTGCCAGCAGCTTGGATGAGGGGGGTACGCAGTATTTT. Translating it yields CASSLDEGGTQYF. Supplemented by reference TRBV5-4 and TRBJ2-3, the full variable domain reads ETGVTQSPTHLIKTRGQQVTLRCSSQSGHNTVSWYQQALGQGPQFIFQYYREEENGRGNFPPRFSGLQFPNYSSELNVNALELDDSALYLCASSLDEGGTQYFGPGTRLTVL.

The chain is built from TRBV6-5 and TRBJ1-2, with D possibly being TRBD1 (6 bases). In germline, CDR1 is MNHEY, CDR2 SVGAGI. The length of the CDR3 is 13 residues. V shed 2 bases and J shed 6 bases, with 10 bases lying between them. The CDR3 reads CASSYAGTNGYTF. As DNA, the CDR3 is TGTGCCAGCAGTTACGCAGGGACAAATGGCTACACCTTC.

This clone turned up a few times. This chain uses TRBV10-2 with TRBJ1-1; 7 nucleotides match TRBD1. J was trimmed by 8 bases and V by 3 bases; bases with no gene match: 3. CDR1 is WSHSY, CDR2 SAAADI, per germline. The CDR3 is made up of 12 amino acids. The chain's CDR3 is CASSDRTGEAFF. The CDR3 nucleotides read TGCGCCAGCAGTGATCGGACAGGCGAAGCTTTCTTT.

V is TRBV7-8 and J is TRBJ2-3, with 7 bases identical to TRBD2. The CDR3 has 16 amino acids. From germline, CDR1 is SGHVS and CDR2 FQNEAQ. The V segment lost 0 bases and the J segment 0 bases; nucleotides outside the gene matches: 3. The CDR3 protein is CASSLAKRGSTDTQYF. The CDR3 nucleotides read TGTGCCAGCAGCTTAGCGAAGCGGGGAAGCACAGATACGCAGTATTTT.

The gene calls are TRBV24-1 and TRBJ2-2; weak D call: TRBD1 (6 bases). The V end lost 7 bases, the J end lost 0 bases, and 11 bases lay between the germline ends. The CDR3 totals 15 residues. Germline CDR1 reads KGHDR; CDR2 reads SFDVKD. The CDR3 sequence is CATSHRATNTGELFF. The DNA of the CDR3 is TGTGCCACCAGCCACAGGGCGACGAACACCGGGGAGCTGTTTTTT.

The chain joins TRBV20-1 to TRBJ1-1, with D tentatively TRBD1 (6 bases). V was shortened by 7 bases and J by 7 bases, with 13 bases between the two germline ends. CDR1 and CDR2 (germline): DFQATT, SNEGSKA (reference sequence). The CDR3 contains 11 residues. This CDR3 reads CSGTGTVEAFF. The CDR3 DNA reads as TGCAGTGGAACAGGGACCGTTGAAGCTTTCTTT.

The V and J genes are TRBV5-3 and TRBJ1-5; the match to TRBD1 covers 7 bases. TRBV5-3 falls under the ORF class, with uncertain function. V shed 3 bases, J shed 2 bases, and the junction held 17 bases outside the gene matches. This CDR3 is built from 19 residues. The CDR3 sequence is CARSWRPRNRGIGNQPQHF. The CDR3 DNA reads TGTGCCAGAAGCTGGCGCCCCCGAAACAGGGGAATCGGCAATCAGCCCCAGCATTTT.

V usage is TRBV10-3 and J usage is TRBJ1-4, with D perhaps TRBD1 (5 bases). CDR3 length equals 14 residues. From germline, CDR1 is ENHRY and CDR2 SYGVKD. V was clipped by 3 bases and J by 5 bases, with 10 bases between them. The CDR3 sequence: CAISDSGGNEKLFF. The CDR3, as DNA: TGTGCCATCAGTGATTCGGGGGGGAATGAAAAACTGTTTTTT.

V gene TRBV28 combines with J gene TRBJ1-2, with no clear D. The CDR3 sequence is 13 residues long. CDR1 and CDR2 from the germline V gene are MDHEN and SYDVKM. V dropped 5 bases and J dropped 3 bases, with 10 bases sitting between them. The CDR3 coding sequence is TGTGCCAGCAGTACCGAAAGCTACTATGGCTACACCTTC. As protein: CASSTESYYGYTF.

The V and J genes are TRBV11-1 and TRBJ2-7, with 7 bases fitting TRBD2. From germline, CDR1 is SGHAT and CDR2 FQDESV (reference sequence). V shed 5 bases and J 4 bases; nucleotides not matched to a gene: 14. The CDR3 contains 16 residues. CDR3 DNA sequence: TGTGCCAGCAGCCCCATGACTAGCTCAGCGGGTTACGAGCAGTACTTC. This translates into CASSPMTSSAGYEQYF.

The chain is built from TRBV28 and TRBJ2-3; D tentatively fits TRBD1 or TRBD2 (7 bases each). The CDR3 totals 14 residues. The germline CDR1 and CDR2 sequences are MDHEN and SYDVKM. Trimming took 6 bases from V and 6 from J, leaving 16 bases between them. The CDR3 DNA follows: TGTGCCAGCAGGCAGGGGGGGCCCCAGGATACGCAGTATTTT. This codes for CASRQGGPQDTQYF.

The chain carries TRBV9 and TRBJ1-2; D remains ambiguous. The CDR3 totals 15 residues. With 0 bases removed from V and 4 bases from J, the gap between germline ends came to 13 bases. Germline CDR1 is SGDLS and CDR2 is YYNGEE. This chain's CDR3 is CASSVGPGSAYGYTF. In DNA, the CDR3 is TGTGCCAGCAGCGTAGGTCCAGGCTCCGCCTATGGCTACACCTTC.